Listed here are 15 T cell receptor beta chains from one sample, sequenced in a study of glioma-infiltrating T cells. TCR alpha and beta CDR3 regions were amplified from RNA using iRepertoire nested multiplex PCR. MiXCR, run by TCRdb on the multiplex PCR reads, gives a single entry per CDR3 protein. The sample holds fewer than 200,000 distinct CDR3 sequences, more than 30% seen once. The source material was glioma tissue, nonneoplastic brain tissue, or PBMCs (not recorded which). All receptors derive from a human donor with low-grade glioma or glioblastoma, undergoing nonglioma brain surgery, or in good health (not recorded which).

Many counts were recorded for this clonotype. The chain uses TRBV27 and TRBJ1-5, with 8 bases aligning to TRBD1. The V gene end was trimmed by 6 bases and the J gene end by 7 bases; junction bases not matched to a gene: 5. The germline V gene encodes CDR1 MNHEY and CDR2 SMNVEV (reference sequence). This CDR3 contains 13 residues. CDR3 nucleotide sequence: TGTGCCAGCAGACAGGGGGGAGAGCAGCCCCAGCATTTT. Encoded protein: CASRQGGEQPQHF.

This chain connects TRBV28 to TRBJ2-2; 12 bases fit TRBD2. Germline CDR1 and CDR2: MDHEN and SYDVKM. The CDR3 is made up of 17 amino acids. After removal of 6 bases from V and 5 bases from J, the junction contained 10 bases not matched to a gene. CDR3 loop: CASSSLAGGLKTGELFF. Here the CDR3 DNA reads TGTGCCAGCAGCTCACTAGCGGGAGGATTGAAAACCGGGGAGCTGTTTTTT.

In its sample, this clonotype was seen many times. V and J are TRBV7-2 and TRBJ2-1; possibly TRBD1 for D (5 bases). This CDR3 region has 14 residues. The V gene's germline CDR1 is SGHTA and CDR2 FQGNSA. V was trimmed by 3 bases and J by 0 bases, leaving 6 bases between them. The CDR3 coding sequence is TGTGCCAGCAGCTTCGACAGCTCCTACAATGAGCAGTTCTTC. It specifies CASSFDSSYNEQFF.

Regarding this clonotype: Possible read error: a much larger clone is one base away. The chain combines TRBV7-2 with TRBJ2-2; a possible D gene is TRBD2 (6 bases). The CDR3 has 16 residues. The germline V gene has CDR1 SGHTA and CDR2 FQGNSA. Here the CDR3 DNA reads TGTGCCAGCAGCCCCACAAGATCCGCGAACACCGGGGGGCTGTTTTTT. Amino acid sequence: CASSPTRSANTGGLFF.

This clonotype was counted between two and nine times. The chain couples TRBV5-1 to TRBJ2-3, with a possible D match to TRBD2 (5 bases). The germline V gene has CDR1 SGHRS and CDR2 YFSETQ. The CDR3 contains 13 residues. Trimming removed 5 bases from V and 6 bases from J, with 13 bases in between. The CDR3 nucleotides are TGCGCCAGCAGTTCCTTGGCGGGCGATACGCAGTATTTT. Translation gives CASSSLAGDTQYF.

This clonotype has ten or more counts. CDR3 residues: CASVLRANRGNEQFF. DNA for the CDR3: TGTGCCAGCGTTTTGAGGGCGAATAGAGGCAATGAGCAGTTCTTC. The V gene is TRBV27, the J gene TRBJ2-1, with D possibly being TRBD2 (5 bases). V was trimmed by 8 bases and J by 6 bases, leaving 20 bases between them. Germline values: CDR1 MNHEY, CDR2 SMNVEV (reference sequence). CDR3 size: 15 residues.

Ten or more counts support this clonotype. This rearrangement joins TRBV20-1 to TRBJ1-5; D is uncertain. This CDR3 comprises 15 residues. Germline CDR1 DFQATT, CDR2 SNEGSKA (reference sequence). V lost 1 base to trimming and J lost 0 bases, with 10 bases between them. DNA for the CDR3: TGCAGTGCTAGAGTCGGAGGGCCTAGCAATCAGCCCCAGCATTTT. Translating gives CSARVGGPSNQPQHF.

Points on this clonotype: A much larger clone is a single base away; this may be a read error. The chain uses TRBV12-3 or TRBV12-4 and TRBJ1-2, with unresolved D. This CDR3 has 13 residues. In DNA form, the CDR3 reads TGTGCCAGCACCAGTTTCATCCAAGCTGGCCACACCTTC. Protein sequence: CASTSFIQAGHTF.

This clonotype has ten or more counts. The CDR3 protein is CASSFGQGTNQPQHF. The CDR3 DNA sequence: TGTGCCAGCAGCTTTGGACAGGGAACGAATCAGCCCCAGCATTTT. This rearrangement joins TRBV7-9 to TRBJ1-5; 8 bases match TRBD1. Germline values: CDR1 SEHNR, CDR2 FQNEAQ (reference sequence). The length of the CDR3 is 15 residues. V lost 3 bases and J lost 4; bases outside the gene matches: 5.

This clonotype has ten or more counts. The V gene is TRBV29-1, the J gene TRBJ2-1; tentatively, D is TRBD2 (6 bases). The CDR3 covers 12 residues. CDR1 is SQVTM, CDR2 ANQGSEA, per germline. V dropped 4 bases and J dropped 8 bases, with 12 bases sitting between them. Here the CDR3 reads CSVVQGGDEQFF. CDR3 DNA sequence: TGCAGCGTTGTCCAGGGCGGGGATGAGCAGTTCTTC.

This clonotype was recorded many times. The V and J genes are TRBV20-1 and TRBJ2-7; 7 nucleotides match TRBD2. With V trimmed by 0 bases and J by 0 bases, 8 bases remained unmatched. CDR3 size: 16 residues. Germline lookup yields CDR1 DFQATT and CDR2 SNEGSKA (reference sequence). The CDR3 spells CSARDGGGYGSYEQYF. The CDR3 DNA reads TGCAGTGCTAGAGATGGGGGGGGTTACGGCTCCTACGAGCAGTACTTC.

This clonotype appeared a few times. The chain combines TRBV29-1 with TRBJ2-5; 8 nucleotides match TRBD1. V shed 3 bases and J 3 bases; nucleotides not matched to a gene: 6. Germline V gives CDR1 SQVTM, CDR2 ANQGSEA. There are 14 residues in the CDR3. The CDR3 reads CSVEDRVGEETQYF. The CDR3, as DNA: TGCAGCGTTGAGGACAGGGTGGGCGAAGAGACCCAGTACTTC.

Details on this clonotype: The germline gene is not matched at one end of the junction; a read error may be the cause. This chain connects TRBV24-1 to TRBJ1-1; unclear D gene. The CDR3 is 15 amino acids. CDR1 is KGHDR and CDR2 is SFDVKD in the germline V gene. CDR3 coding DNA: TGTGCCACCAGAGGTTCGCCGCCAGGCGACACTGAAGCTTCCTTT. This encodes CATRGSPPGDTEASF.

The genes are TRBV10-3 and TRBJ2-2; 16 bases are shared with TRBD2. Germline loops: CDR1 ENHRY, CDR2 SYGVKD. V shed 6 bases and J 4 bases; nucleotides not matched to a gene: 5. The CDR3 is 17 residues long. CDR3 nucleotide sequence: TGTGCCATCAGCCCGGGACTAGCGGGAGGGCCCACCGGGGAGCTGTTTTTT. Protein sequence: CAISPGLAGGPTGELFF.

This clonotype was counted at least ten times. The conserved final phenylalanine or tryptophan is absent from the CDR3, which likely points to a read error. The chain joins TRBV27 to TRBJ1-1; possible D gene TRBD1, 6 bases. The germline V gene encodes CDR1 MNHEY and CDR2 SMNVEV (reference sequence). This CDR3 has 13 amino acids. Trimming took 6 bases from V and 4 from J, leaving 12 bases between them. CDR3 coding DNA: TGTGCCAGCAGCCTCACAGGGCGCACTGAAGCTTTCCTT. It codes for CASSLTGRTEAFL.